This T cell receptor (beta chain) derives from a study of shared clonotypes between healthy human individuals. Overall study results and limits: Lower generation probabilities were found for non-shared clonotypes than for those shared by all four donors.

As to this clone: The antigen is unknown.

Terminally differentiated effector memory CD45RA+ cells were excluded by CCR7 positive selection of CD45RO-negative cells. The CDR3 length is 13 residues. V gave up 7 bases and J gave up 3 bases, with 10 bases separating them. Germline V CDR1 and CDR2: SGHRS, YFSETQ. This was a deep-level run. Profiling relied on immunoSEQ multiplex PCR, and the TCRdb table lists in-frame clones only, not all of them. The sample lists hundreds of thousands of clones, 95% to 98% occurring once. The TCR sequence derives from a man aged 25-45 years in good health. Material for sequencing was naive CD8+ T cells sorted from blood. The chain links TRBV5-1 to TRBJ1-4; D might be TRBD1 (5 bases). CDR3 sequence (DNA): TGCGCCAGCCTCAGGGCTGCTAATGAAAAACTGTTTTTT. The encoded protein is CASLRAANEKLFF.